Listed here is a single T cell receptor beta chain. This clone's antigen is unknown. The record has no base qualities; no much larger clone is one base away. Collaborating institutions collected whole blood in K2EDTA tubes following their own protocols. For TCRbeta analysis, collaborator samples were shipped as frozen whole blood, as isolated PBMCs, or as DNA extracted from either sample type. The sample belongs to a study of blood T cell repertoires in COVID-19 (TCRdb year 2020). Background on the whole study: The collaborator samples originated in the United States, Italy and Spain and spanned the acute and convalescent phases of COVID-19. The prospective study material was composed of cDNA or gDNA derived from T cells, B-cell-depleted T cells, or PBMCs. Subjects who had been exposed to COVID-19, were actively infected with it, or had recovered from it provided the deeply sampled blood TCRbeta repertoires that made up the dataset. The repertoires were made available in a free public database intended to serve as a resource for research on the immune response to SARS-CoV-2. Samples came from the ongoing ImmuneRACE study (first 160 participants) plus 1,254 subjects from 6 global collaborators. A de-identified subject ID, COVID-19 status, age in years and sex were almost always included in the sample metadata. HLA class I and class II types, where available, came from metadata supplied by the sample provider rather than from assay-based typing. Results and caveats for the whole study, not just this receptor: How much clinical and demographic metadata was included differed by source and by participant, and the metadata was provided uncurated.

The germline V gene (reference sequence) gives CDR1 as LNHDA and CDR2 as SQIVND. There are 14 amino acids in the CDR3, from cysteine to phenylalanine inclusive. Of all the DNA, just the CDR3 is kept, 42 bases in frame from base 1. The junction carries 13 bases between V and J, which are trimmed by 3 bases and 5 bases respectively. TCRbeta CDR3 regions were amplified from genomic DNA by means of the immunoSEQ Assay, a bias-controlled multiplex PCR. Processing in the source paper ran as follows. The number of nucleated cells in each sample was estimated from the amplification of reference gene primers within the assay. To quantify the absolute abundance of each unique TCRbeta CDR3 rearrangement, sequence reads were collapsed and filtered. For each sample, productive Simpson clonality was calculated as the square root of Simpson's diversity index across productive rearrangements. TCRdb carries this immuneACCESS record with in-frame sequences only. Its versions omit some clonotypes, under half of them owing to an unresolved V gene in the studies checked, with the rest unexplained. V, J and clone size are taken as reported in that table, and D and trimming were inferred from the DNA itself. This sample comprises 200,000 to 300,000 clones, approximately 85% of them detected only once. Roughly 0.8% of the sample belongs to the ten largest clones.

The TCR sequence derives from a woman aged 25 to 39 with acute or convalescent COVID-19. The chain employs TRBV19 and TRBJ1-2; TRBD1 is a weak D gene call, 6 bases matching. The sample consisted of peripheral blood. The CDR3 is CASSIAGAGYGYTF. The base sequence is TGTGCCAGTAGTATTGCGGGGGCTGGGTATGGCTACACCTTC.